At least ten counts were recorded for the clone carrying this T cell receptor beta chain. The antigen is undetermined. Via MiXCR, TCRdb re-called the RT-PCR reads, giving one row per CDR3 protein. The sample includes hundreds of thousands of distinct CDR3 sequences, roughly 8.2% seen only once; the top ten take roughly 13%. The sample belongs to a study of response to subunit inactivated influenza vaccine. General study results and limits: Each seasonal influenza vaccination recruits few new T cells, the authors suggested.

The CDR3 has 12 residues. Looked up from germline, CDR1 is MDHEN and CDR2 is SYDVKM. The ends were cut back, 3 bases at V and 5 bases at J, with 7 bases in the middle. The specimen comprised PBMCs from blood, sampled less than 30 months after vaccination. The rearrangement uses TRBV28 and TRBJ2-5, with D perhaps being TRBD1 or TRBD2 (5 bases each). This sequence originates from a man between 50 and 75 years old who received an inactivated influenza vaccine. The CDR3: CASSFGDETQYF. CDR3 sequence (DNA): TGTGCCAGCAGTTTTGGGGACGAGACCCAGTACTTC.